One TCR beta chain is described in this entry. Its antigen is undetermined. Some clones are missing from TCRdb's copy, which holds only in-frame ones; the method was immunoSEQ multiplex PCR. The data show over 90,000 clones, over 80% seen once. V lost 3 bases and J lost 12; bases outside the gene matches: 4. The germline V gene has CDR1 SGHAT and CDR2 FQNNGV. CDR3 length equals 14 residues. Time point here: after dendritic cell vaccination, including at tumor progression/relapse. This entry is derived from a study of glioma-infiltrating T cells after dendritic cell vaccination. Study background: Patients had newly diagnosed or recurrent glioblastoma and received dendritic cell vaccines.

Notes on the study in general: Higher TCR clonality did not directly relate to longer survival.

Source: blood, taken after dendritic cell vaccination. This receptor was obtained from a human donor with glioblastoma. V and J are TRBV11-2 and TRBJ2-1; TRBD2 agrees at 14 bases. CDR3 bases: TGTGCCAGCAGCTTGGGACTAGCGGGAGTTTGGCAGTTCTTC. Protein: CASSLGLAGVWQFF.